This TCR beta chain comes out of a study of spatial heterogeneity in lung cancer. Overall study context: Fewer alpha-chain than beta-chain sequences were consistently detected.

Broader study findings: At tumor resection, ubiquitous expanded TCRs were detected in blood more often than later.

At least ten counts were recorded for this clonotype. Antigen unknown. Time point indicated: sample taken at primary tumor resection. The donor population consisted of more than 55 patients with untreated, early-stage non-small cell lung cancer. Whole RNA, isolated from tumor, nontumor lung or frozen PBMC, was sequenced without prior sorting. A single record per CDR3 protein comes from TCRdb applying MiXCR to the 5' RACE reads. The profile shows roughly 79,000 distinct CDR3 sequences, around 7.8% of them singletons. Trimming at V came to 1 base and at J to 0 bases, leaving 3 bases not matched to a gene. The CDR3 is 17 residues long. Germline V gene sequence: CDR1 SGHRS, CDR2 YFSETQ.

The origin of this receptor is a male donor with early-stage non-small cell lung cancer. Sequences were derived from PBMCs, sampled at surgery. The chain couples TRBV5-1 to TRBJ2-6; 8 bases align to TRBD1. The CDR3 loop reads CASSLNRGASGANVLTF. The DNA for the CDR3 is TGCGCCAGCAGCTTGAACAGGGGGGCCTCTGGGGCCAACGTCCTGACTTTC.